This T cell receptor (beta chain) was documented in a study of blood T cell repertoires in COVID-19. Study-level background: COVID-19 samples collected from the United States, Italy and Spain covered acute and convalescent phases. PBMCs, B-cell-depleted T cells, or T cells provided the cDNA or gDNA that made up the material.

The table came from immunoSEQ multiplex PCR; TCRdb's copy has only in-frame clones and leaves some out. Of 150,000 to 200,000 clones listed, 92% are singletons. The CDR3 runs to 12 residues. The germline CDR1 and CDR2 sequences are SEHNR and FQNEAQ (reference sequence). Trimming took 7 bases from V and 1 from J, leaving 7 bases between them. The rearrangement uses TRBV7-9 and TRBJ1-2, with D possibly matching TRBD1 (5 bases). The sequence derives from a man in his thirties or forties with COVID-19, enrolled during active disease. Sequenced input: peripheral blood. The chain's CDR3 is CASKQDNYGYTF. DNA of the CDR3: TGTGCCAGCAAACAGGATAACTATGGCTACACCTTC. Full variable domain (outside the CDR3, taken from reference TRBV7-9 and TRBJ1-2): DTGVSQNPRHKITKRGQNVTFRCDPISEHNRLYWYRQTLGQGPEFLTYFQNEAQLEKSRLLSDRFSAERPKGSFSTLEIQRTEQGDSAMYLCASKQDNYGYTFGSGTRLTVV.